The subject of this entry is one TCR beta chain. Profiled with immunoSEQ multiplex PCR; TCRdb holds only in-frame clones, not every one. The sample yields fewer than 200,000 clones, approximately 85% seen once. These data originate in a study of blood T cell repertoires in COVID-19. Germline V CDR1 and CDR2: LNHDA, SQIVND (reference sequence). The junction had 1 base not matched to a gene; V was cut back by 3 bases and J by 2 bases. The CDR3 is made up of 15 amino acids. Sequenced input: peripheral blood. The rearrangement joins TRBV19 to TRBJ2-3, with 11 bases that match TRBD2. This TCR derives from a woman of 80 years or more with COVID-19, enrolled during active disease. For the CDR3, the DNA is TGTGCCAGTAGTATGACTAGCGGGGCCACAGATACGCAGTATTTT. Protein: CASSMTSGATDTQYF.